The 31 T cell receptor beta chains listed next were all sequenced from one sample in a study of T-cell memory formation after mild COVID-19. TCRdb independently ran MiXCR on the 5' RACE reads; one entry per CDR3 protein. The profile shows 75,000 to 95,000 distinct CDR3 sequences, over 13% of them singletons. The specimen was PBMCs or a T cell subset sorted from them (not recorded which). These receptors were obtained from a man aged 18 to 35 who had mild COVID-19 (a few samples of this study predate the infection). Cell type and time point are not known.

This clonotype was picked up a small number of times. The V call is TRBV6-5, the J call TRBJ1-2, with D possibly TRBD1 on 6 matching bases. This CDR3 contains 16 residues. CDR1 and CDR2 from the germline V gene are MNHEY and SVGAGI. Between the trimmed V and J ends, which lost 5 bases and 3 bases, there was a span of 19 bases. The CDR3 protein is CASSQGVGGGYYGYTF. In DNA form, the CDR3 reads TGTGCCAGCAGTCAGGGAGTTGGCGGGGGCTACTATGGCTACACCTTC.

This clonotype appeared a few times. The genes are TRBV2 and TRBJ2-3, with TRBD2 matching over 13 bases. This CDR3 has 15 amino acids. Germline CDR1 is SNHLY and CDR2 is FYNNEI. V was pared by 4 bases and J by 5 bases, with 3 bases of the junction left unmatched. Written as DNA, the CDR3 is TGTGCCAGCAGTGGTACTAGCGGGGGGGTAGATACGCAGTATTTT. Its translation: CASSGTSGGVDTQYF. Together with reference TRBV2 and TRBJ2-3, the CDR3 gives the full variable domain: EPEVTQTPSHQVTQMGQEVILRCVPISNHLYFYWYRQILGQKVEFLVSFYNNEISEKSEIFDDQFSVERPDGSNFTLKIRSTKLEDSAMYFCASSGTSGGVDTQYFGPGTRLTVL.

The sample holds a few counts of this clonotype. The chain uses TRBV7-3 and TRBJ1-1; D is ambiguous. V lost 6 bases and J lost 8, with 16 bases in between. This CDR3 region has 13 residues. Germline V gene lookup returns CDR1 SGHTA and CDR2 FQGTGA. The CDR3 is CASRAYPGKEAFF. The CDR3 DNA reads TGTGCCAGCAGAGCTTACCCGGGGAAGGAAGCTTTCTTT.

The chain is built from TRBV28 and TRBJ2-5; a weak D match, TRBD2 (5 bases). V was shortened by 6 bases and J by 10 bases, with 24 bases between the two germline ends. Germline lookup yields CDR1 MDHEN and CDR2 SYDVKM. The CDR3 has 15 residues. CDR3 residues: CASSQLSDGESVQYF. As DNA, the CDR3 is TGTGCCAGCAGCCAGCTATCCGACGGGGAGTCGGTCCAGTACTTC.

This clonotype came up a few times. The V and J genes are TRBV5-1 and TRBJ1-4; D uncertain. The CDR3 has 16 residues. Germline V gene sequence: CDR1 SGHRS, CDR2 YFSETQ. The V end was cut by 3 bases, the J end by 0 bases, with 12 bases between. CDR3 DNA sequence: TGCGCCAGCAGCTCGTTCGAGGGTGCAACTAATGAAAAACTGTTTTTT. It yields the protein CASSSFEGATNEKLFF.

This clonotype was found a few times. The rearrangement links TRBV6-6 to TRBJ2-7; the D is unclear. The CDR3 totals 12 residues. V was trimmed by 6 bases and J by 4 bases, leaving 10 bases between them. Germline CDR1 and CDR2: MNHNY and SVGAGI (reference sequence). The CDR3 DNA sequence: TGTGCCAGCAGCACCACAGATTACGAGCAGTACGTC. This codes for CASSTTDYEQYV.

Ten or more counts support this clonotype. This sequence joins TRBV5-1 and TRBJ2-3; D unresolved. The germline V gene has CDR1 SGHRS and CDR2 YFSETQ. The CDR3 length is 12 residues. Trimming shortened V by 0 bases and J by 4 bases, and 3 bases separated the two germline ends. The CDR3 DNA follows: TGCGCCAGCAGCTTGGTGTCAGATACGCAGTATTTT. This codes for CASSLVSDTQYF.

This chain links TRBV6-4 with TRBJ2-3, with 16 nucleotides matching TRBD2. This CDR3 contains 16 residues. The ends lost 8 bases at V and 6 bases at J; junction bases unmatched: 8. Germline V CDR1 and CDR2: MRHNA, SNTAGT. CDR3 coding DNA: TGTGCCAGCCGCGGGACTAGCGGGGGGGCCATGGATACGCAGTATTTT. It is translated as CASRGTSGGAMDTQYF.

This clonotype has more than one count but fewer than ten. This chain links TRBV4-1 with TRBJ1-2, with D uncertain. CDR1 and CDR2 from the germline V gene are MGHRA and YSYEKL. There are 15 residues in the CDR3. V shed 0 bases and J shed 0 bases, with 8 bases lying between them. The CDR3 DNA reads as TGCGCCAGCAGCCAAGAGGCGTATTCTAACTATGGCTACACCTTC. This encodes CASSQEAYSNYGYTF.

The J gene is TRBJ1-5, the V gene TRBV20-1; D perhaps matches TRBD1 (6 bases). The V gene's germline CDR1 is DFQATT and CDR2 SNEGSKA (reference sequence). The CDR3 is 15 amino acids. V dropped 3 bases and J dropped 4 bases, with 16 bases sitting between them. The CDR3 DNA reads TGCAGTGCTAGGGCACCCGACAGGAGGAATCAGCCCCAGCATTTT. This gives the protein CSARAPDRRNQPQHF.

This clonotype was picked up many times. The chain is built from TRBV7-8 and TRBJ2-7, with no clear D. Looked up from germline, CDR1 is SGHVS and CDR2 is FQNEAQ. The CDR3 runs 14 residues. Trimming cost V 1 base and J 0 bases, with 7 bases left between them. CDR3 DNA: TGTGCCAGCAGCTTAGGGTACACCTCCTACGAGCAGTACGTC. Its translation is CASSLGYTSYEQYV.

The V gene is TRBV5-8, the J gene TRBJ1-2, with unresolved D. Germline CDR1 and CDR2: SGHTS and YDEGEE. CDR3 length: 14 residues. Trimming left V 0 bases short and J 4 bases short, with 10 bases between. The CDR3 DNA reads as TGTGCCAGCAGCTTGGGAAGGGCTCGCTATGGCTACACCTTC. Encoded protein: CASSLGRARYGYTF.

This clonotype was observed many times. V usage is TRBV4-3 and J usage is TRBJ2-1, with 8 nucleotides matching TRBD1. The CDR3 runs 14 residues. J gave up 8 bases and V 1 base, and 4 bases lay outside the gene matches. Germline assignment: CDR1 LGHNA and CDR2 YSLEER. CDR3 amino acids: CASSQGTGLDEQFF. The DNA of the CDR3 is TGCGCCAGCAGCCAAGGGACAGGGTTGGATGAGCAGTTCTTC.

This sequence joins TRBV9 and TRBJ1-2, with D hard to call. The V gene lost 3 bases and the J gene lost 3 bases, with 15 bases spanning the gap. The CDR3 consists of 15 residues. Germline V gives CDR1 SGDLS, CDR2 YYNGEE. CDR3 DNA sequence: TGTGCCAGCAGCGGTTATGGGGTGACTGACTATGGCTACACCTTC. Translation gives CASSGYGVTDYGYTF.

V and J are TRBV28 and TRBJ2-5, with 7 bases aligning to TRBD1. This CDR3 has 16 amino acids. Germline CDR1 and CDR2: MDHEN and SYDVKM. With V trimmed by 5 bases and J by 3 bases, 12 bases remained unmatched. CDR3 in amino acids: CASSRDRAEVEETQYF. The CDR3 region has the DNA TGTGCCAGCAGTAGAGACAGGGCTGAGGTAGAAGAGACCCAGTACTTC.

The V and J genes are TRBV20-1 and TRBJ2-3, with a weak D call TRBD2 (6 bases). The germline V and J ends were trimmed by 5 bases and 3 bases, with 12 bases remaining between them. This CDR3 has 13 amino acids. The germline gives CDR1 DFQATT, CDR2 SNEGSKA (reference sequence). In DNA form, the CDR3 reads TGCAGTGCTGCCGGGACTCAAACAGATACGCAGTATTTT. Its protein is CSAAGTQTDTQYF.

V gene TRBV4-1 combines with J gene TRBJ1-5, with 8 nucleotides matching TRBD1. The CDR3 is 18 amino acids. Germline loops: CDR1 MGHRA, CDR2 YSYEKL. The ends lost 0 bases at V and 6 bases at J; junction bases unmatched: 13. The CDR3, as DNA: TGCGCCAGCAGCCAAGAGTGGGGTCAGGGGGCGATAGGTCAGCCCCAGCATTTT. Its translation is CASSQEWGQGAIGQPQHF.

The rearrangement joins TRBV19 to TRBJ1-1; 9 bases are a match to TRBD1. The CDR3 is 14 residues long. The germline gives CDR1 LNHDA, CDR2 SQIVND (reference sequence). The V gene end was trimmed by 8 bases and the J gene end by 5 bases; junction bases not matched to a gene: 9. CDR3 protein: CASSGTGYGTEAFF. The CDR3 DNA reads as TGTGCCAGTTCCGGGACAGGGTATGGGACTGAAGCTTTCTTT.

The chain joins TRBV4-3 to TRBJ1-1, with no clear D. CDR1 is LGHNA, CDR2 YSLEER, per germline. Trimming cost V 0 bases and J 0 bases, with 5 bases left between them. The CDR3 is 14 residues long. CDR3 in DNA: TGCGCCAGCAGCCAAGACATCTTGAACACTGAAGCTTTCTTT. Its translation is CASSQDILNTEAFF.

The chain has TRBV7-9 and TRBJ1-5, with D perhaps TRBD1 (5 bases). Germline values: CDR1 SEHNR, CDR2 FQNEAQ (reference sequence). The V end was cut by 1 base, the J end by 4 bases, with 11 bases between. The CDR3 runs 15 residues. The CDR3 is CASSLGQAGNQPQHF. The CDR3 DNA sequence: TGTGCCAGCAGCTTAGGTCAGGCAGGGAATCAGCCCCAGCATTTT.

DNA of the CDR3: TGTGCTAGTGGTTCCCCAACAACTAGCGGGGGAGCGTACGTC. Encoded protein: CASGSPTTSGGAYV. This chain links TRBV12-5 with TRBJ2-7; 11 nucleotides agree with TRBD2. This CDR3 contains 14 residues. Trimming took 4 bases from V and 12 from J; bases not matched to a gene: 11. Germline CDR1 is LGHNT and CDR2 is FRNRAP.

This clonotype was seen a few times. The chain recombines TRBV6-2 or TRBV6-3 with TRBJ2-7; 7 bases are shared with TRBD1. The CDR3 spans 15 residues. The V gene end was trimmed by 2 bases and the J gene end by 6 bases; junction bases not matched to a gene: 10. The germline V gene has CDR1 MNHEY and CDR2 SVGEGT. CDR3 loop: CASSYPDRVWGEQYV. In DNA, the CDR3 is TGTGCCAGCAGTTACCCCGACAGGGTTTGGGGCGAGCAGTACGTC.

This clonotype was seen more than once but under ten times. The chain carries TRBV5-5 and TRBJ2-2, with a weak D call TRBD2 (6 bases). CDR3 length: 14 amino acids. The V gene's germline CDR1 is SGHKS and CDR2 YYEKEE (reference sequence). Trimming removed 3 bases at V and 6 bases at J, with 12 bases between. The CDR3: CASSWTGTPGELFF. In DNA form, the CDR3 reads TGTGCCAGCAGCTGGACGGGGACTCCCGGGGAGCTGTTTTTT.

This clonotype showed up just a few times. The V gene is TRBV6-6, the J gene TRBJ2-1, with TRBD1 as a possible D gene (5 bases). V lost 8 bases and J lost 8, with 10 bases in between. Germline CDR1 reads MNHNY; CDR2 reads SVGAGI (reference sequence). The CDR3 covers 11 residues. This chain's CDR3 is CASGLGDEQFF. The CDR3 nucleotides are TGTGCCAGCGGTCTAGGGGATGAGCAGTTCTTC.

A few counts support this clonotype. The chain employs TRBV15 and TRBJ2-5, with D tentatively TRBD1 (5 bases). The CDR3 totals 17 residues. Germline V lookup: CDR1 LNHNV, CDR2 YYDKDF (reference sequence). Trimming cost V 0 bases and J 3 bases, with 17 bases left between them. The CDR3 loop reads CATSRDFTPAGKETQYF. CDR3 sequence (DNA): TGTGCCACCAGCAGAGATTTTACTCCGGCAGGGAAAGAGACCCAGTACTTC.

The genes are TRBV20-1 and TRBJ2-2; unclear D gene. V was cut by 0 bases and J by 4 bases, with 9 bases left in between. Per germline, CDR1 DFQATT and CDR2 SNEGSKA (reference sequence). CDR3 length equals 14 residues. CDR3 loop: CSARERYTTGELFF. CDR3 coding DNA: TGCAGTGCTAGAGAGCGGTACACCACCGGGGAGCTGTTTTTT.

The rearrangement joins TRBV10-3 to TRBJ2-7; TRBD1 agrees at 8 bases. CDR3 size: 15 residues. The ends lost 7 bases at V and 3 bases at J; junction bases unmatched: 11. Per the germline V gene, CDR1 is ENHRY and CDR2 is SYGVKD. The CDR3 is CAITNGQGGNYEQYF. DNA for the CDR3: TGTGCCATCACCAACGGACAGGGAGGAAACTACGAGCAGTACTTC.

The chain joins TRBV12-3 or TRBV12-4 to TRBJ1-1; D might be TRBD1 (6 bases). With 5 bases removed from V and 5 bases from J, the gap between germline ends came to 15 bases. The CDR3 extends over 14 amino acids. CDR3 protein: CASSPTGYRTEAFF. For the CDR3, the DNA is TGTGCCAGCAGTCCTACAGGGTATCGGACTGAAGCTTTCTTT.

This clonotype was detected a few times. The chain has TRBV20-1 and TRBJ2-2; D remains ambiguous. Germline V gene data show CDR1 as DFQATT and CDR2 as SNEGSKA (reference sequence). CDR3 size: 14 residues. V dropped 3 bases and J dropped 0 bases, with 8 bases sitting between them. The CDR3 protein is CSASPRPNTGELFF. The CDR3 region has the DNA TGCAGTGCTAGTCCGCGGCCGAACACCGGGGAGCTGTTTTTT.

The gene calls are TRBV6-2 or TRBV6-3 and TRBJ2-6; D gene uncertain. CDR1 and CDR2 from the germline V gene are MNHEY and SVGEGT. This CDR3 is built from 15 residues. The germline V and J ends were trimmed by 2 bases and 0 bases, with 5 bases remaining between them. This CDR3 is CASSYTVSGANVLTF. In nucleotides, the CDR3 is TGTGCCAGCAGTTACACGGTCTCTGGGGCCAACGTCCTGACTTTC.

This chain joins TRBV4-3 and TRBJ1-2, with 10 bases that match TRBD1. Trimming took 4 bases from V and 7 from J; bases not matched to a gene: 9. The CDR3 is 15 amino acids. Germline CDR1 and CDR2: LGHNA and YSLEER. The CDR3 DNA reads as TGCGCCAGCAGCCCTGGGGACAGGGGACGGTTTGGCTACACCTTC. It is translated as CASSPGDRGRFGYTF.